This T cell receptor beta chain was profiled in a study of early T cells in non-severe SARS-CoV-2 infection. This clonotype was counted between two and nine times. TCRdb re-derived calls from the 5' RACE reads in MiXCR, one entry per CDR3 protein. The sample lists tens of thousands of distinct CDR3 sequences, less than 6.5% occurring once. The CDR3 spans 12 residues. Trimming took 4 bases from V and 6 from J, leaving 10 bases between them. CDR1 MNHNS and CDR2 SASEGT come from the germline V gene. Specimen: whole blood. The gene calls are TRBV6-1 and TRBJ2-7; D gene ambiguous. The sequence came from an adult who was a healthcare worker with PCR-confirmed SARS-CoV-2 infection or an uninfected control (not recorded which). The CDR3 DNA reads TGTGCCAGCAGTGTCGGTACGGCCGAGCAGTACTTC. Protein product: CASSVGTAEQYF.